This TCR beta chain was observed in a study of regulatory T cells in long-lasting Graves disease. The CDR3 covers 15 residues. The germline V gene encodes CDR1 SGHTA and CDR2 FQGTGA. V lost 1 base and J 11 bases, leaving 20 bases between the germline ends. The TCR beta library used iRepertoire HTBI primers with Arm-PCR amplification of CDR3. Using its own MiXCR run on the multiplex PCR reads, TCRdb lists one record per CDR3 protein. There are 350,000 to 450,000 distinct CDR3 sequences in the sample; approximately 15% occur only once, and about 27% lies in the top ten. The sample's time point: newly diagnosed GD, antithyroid drugs for less than 3 months. Construction of the TCR library relied on RNA isolated from PBMCs. Another study also made use of these data, one on T cells in Graves' hyperthyroidism and ophthalmopathy.

This chain links TRBV7-3 with TRBJ1-1; TRBD1 is a possible D gene (5 bases). This TCR was sampled from a middle-aged man with Graves disease. The sequenced sample was peripheral blood mononuclear cells (PBMCs), obtained at new diagnosis, from a patient treated with antithyroid drugs. The CDR3 DNA is TGTGCCAGCAGCTTAAACCCGCGGGGGGAGGTTTTGGCTTTCTTT. Amino acid sequence: CASSLNPRGEVLAFF.